This TCR beta chain was sequenced for a study of blood T cell repertoires in COVID-19 (TCRdb year 2020). With respect to the entire study: Collaborator samples came from the United States, Italy and Spain and covered acute and convalescent phases of COVID-19. Deeply sampled blood TCRbeta repertoires from subjects exposed to, actively infected with, or recovered from COVID-19 were included in the dataset. Nearly every sample came with metadata listing a de-identified subject ID, COVID-19 status, age in years and sex. The repertoires were released in a freely available public database intended as a resource for research on the immune response to SARS-CoV-2. Samples came from the ongoing ImmuneRACE study (first 160 participants) plus 1,254 subjects from 6 global collaborators. The material from the prospective study consisted of cDNA or gDNA derived from T cells, B-cell-depleted T cells, or PBMCs. Where available, HLA class I and class II types were taken from metadata supplied by the sample provider and were not determined by assay-based typing. What the work shows at the level of the full study, not this receptor alone: The quantity of clinical and demographic metadata differed by source and by participant and was supplied without curation.

Per the germline V gene, LGHNA is the CDR1 and YSLEER is the CDR2. The CDR3 has 13 amino acids, counting the end cysteine and phenylalanine. Of the read, only the CDR3 DNA is kept; its 39 bases are in frame from base 1. Deletion took 1 base off V and 4 bases off J, with a span of 7 bases between the germline ends. In the prospective study, participants were roughly 18 to 100 years old, resided in 25 or so geographic areas of the United States, and were enrolled through a virtual design. Cohort assignment in the prospective study relied on participant-reported clinical history from a screening survey and a study questionnaire. Recovered participants in ImmuneRACE Cohort 3 were defined by two consecutive negative NP/OP PCR tests, clearance by a healthcare professional, or resolution of symptoms. Mobile phlebotomists in the prospective study collected whole blood, serum and a nasopharyngeal or oropharyngeal swab from every participant. Participants in the prospective study had the option to provide additional blood draws and questionnaires over a 2-month period. Before DNA extraction, blood samples from the prospective study were shipped at room temperature or frozen.

Remarks on this clone: The antigen it recognizes is unknown. Base-call qualities are not available, and no considerably larger clone is one nucleotide away.

TCRbeta CDR3 regions were amplified from genomic DNA by means of the immunoSEQ Assay, a bias-controlled multiplex PCR. Turning to the authors' computational methods: The number of nucleated cells in each sample was estimated from the amplification of reference gene primers within the assay. Sequence reads were collapsed and filtered to measure the absolute abundance of every unique TCRbeta CDR3 rearrangement. For each sample, productive Simpson clonality was calculated by taking the square root of Simpson's diversity index across productive rearrangements. Not all clones reach the TCRdb copy of this immuneACCESS table, which keeps in-frame sequences only. Checked studies attribute under half of the gap to unresolved V genes and leave the rest unexplained. V, J and clone size are those of that table, while D and trimming were read from the DNA. This sample is represented by more than 200,000 clones; approximately 90% of them were singletons. Around 2% of the sample is held by the ten biggest clonotypes.

The material sequenced was PBMCs or T cells enriched from blood (not recorded which). The V and J segments used are TRBV4-3 and TRBJ2-5; the D gene is perhaps TRBD2, on 5 matching bases. This TCR derives from a woman between 18 and 29 years old who had recovered from COVID-19. Here the CDR3 is given as CASSQGTRETQYF. The nucleotides read TGCGCCAGCAGCCAAGGGACTCGAGAGACCCAGTACTTC.